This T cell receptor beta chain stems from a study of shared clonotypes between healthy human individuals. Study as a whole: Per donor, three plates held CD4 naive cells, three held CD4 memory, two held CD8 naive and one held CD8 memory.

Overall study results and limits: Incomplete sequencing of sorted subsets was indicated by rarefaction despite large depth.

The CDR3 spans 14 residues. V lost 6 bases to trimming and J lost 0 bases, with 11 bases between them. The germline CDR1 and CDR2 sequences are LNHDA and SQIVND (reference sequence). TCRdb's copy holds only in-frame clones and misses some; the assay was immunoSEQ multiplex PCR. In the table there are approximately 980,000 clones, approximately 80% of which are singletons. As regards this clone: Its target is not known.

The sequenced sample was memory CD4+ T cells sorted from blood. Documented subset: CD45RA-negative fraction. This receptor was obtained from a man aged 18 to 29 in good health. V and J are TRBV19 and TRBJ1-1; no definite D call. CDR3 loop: CASRTTDMNTEAFF. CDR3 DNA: TGTGCCAGTAGAACTACAGATATGAACACTGAAGCTTTCTTT.